This T cell receptor (beta chain) appears in the sequencing data of a study of OX40 agonist ivuxolimab in advanced cancers. Study results and limitations: The CD4+ and CD8+ T cells in the blood had expanded clonally by week 6 at 0.1 to 3.0 mg/kg.

CDR1 and CDR2 (germline): MNHNY, SVGAGI (reference sequence). The CDR3 sequence is 12 residues long. Trimming cost V 4 bases and J 0 bases, with 3 bases left between them. A remark on this clone: No antigen is known for it.

Some clones are missing from TCRdb's copy, which holds only in-frame ones; the method was immunoSEQ multiplex PCR. Counted here are tens of thousands of clones, about nine tenths occurring once; the ten biggest clones make up approximately 11%. The specimen was CD4+ or CD8+ T cells sorted from blood, collected in a trial of the OX40 agonist ivuxolimab. This chain joins TRBV6-6 and TRBJ1-2; the D is unclear. The TCR originated in an adult with an advanced solid tumor such as melanoma, head and neck, liver or kidney cancer. The CDR3 DNA sequence: TGTGCCAGCAGTTTAGCTAACTATGGCTACACCTTC. It translates to CASSLANYGYTF.